This TCR beta chain comes out of a study of T cell repertoires in cytomegalovirus infection. Findings and caveats of the study: Summed public TCR beta family frequency identified CMV carriers bearing the relevant HLA.

The V and J ends lost 1 base and 6 bases respectively, with 13 bases between them. The germline CDR1 and CDR2 sequences are DFQATT and SNEGSKA (reference sequence). There are 14 residues in the CDR3. Note on this clonotype: The antigen is not known.

TCRdb re-called the reads with MiXCR, one entry per CDR3 protein. The repertoire consists of roughly 730,000 distinct CDR3 sequences, with roughly 33% occurring once and the leading ten covering 15% to 20%. The TCR originated in a human donor in good health (CMV status not recorded). Some clones in this sample may be carry-over from other donors' samples. Source: cultured PBMCs, taken from culture after CMV antigen stimulation. This sequence joins TRBV20-1 and TRBJ2-1; no firm D call. CDR3 amino acids: CSARGDRRLNEQFF. The CDR3 bases are TGCAGTGCTAGAGGCGATAGACGCCTCAATGAGCAGTTCTTC.